The 25 T cell receptor beta chains below come from one sample, sequenced in a study of response to subunit inactivated influenza vaccine. One entry per CDR3 protein results from TCRdb running MiXCR on the RT-PCR reads. The profile shows 500,000 to 550,000 distinct CDR3 sequences, around 7.7% of them singletons. Sequences were derived from PBMCs from blood, sampled around 2 years after vaccination. All receptors derive from a man aged 45-69 years who received an inactivated influenza vaccine.

This clonotype has just a few counts. V usage is TRBV20-1 and J usage is TRBJ1-6; D not resolved. Germline loops: CDR1 DFQATT, CDR2 SNEGSKA (reference sequence). Trimming took off 2 bases at V and 6 bases at J, with 11 bases between the two ends. The CDR3 is 14 amino acids. CDR3 sequence reads: CSARPWTANSPLHF. As DNA, the CDR3 is TGCAGTGCTAGACCATGGACCGCTAATTCACCCCTCCACTTT.

In its sample, this clonotype was seen a few times. The genes are TRBV11-2 and TRBJ2-3, with 11 bases aligning to TRBD2. This CDR3 contains 18 residues. CDR1 is SGHAT and CDR2 is FQNNGV in the germline V gene. With 5 bases clipped from V and 2 bases from J, the junction kept 12 bases outside the gene matches. CDR3: CASSRETSGGHLTDTQYF. The CDR3 nucleotides read TGTGCCAGCAGCAGAGAAACTAGCGGGGGACACCTCACAGATACGCAGTATTTT.

This clonotype was counted ten times or more. J is TRBJ2-1 and V is TRBV4-2; possible D gene TRBD2, 5 bases. The V gene's germline CDR1 is LGHNA and CDR2 YNFKEQ. V was trimmed by 1 base and J by 0 bases, leaving 13 bases between them. The length of the CDR3 is 17 residues. The DNA for the CDR3 is TGTGCCAGCAGCCAAGTCCTGGCTAGCCGCTCCTACAATGAGCAGTTCTTC. It specifies CASSQVLASRSYNEQFF.

The V gene is TRBV6-4, the J gene TRBJ2-3, with TRBD1 matching over 8 bases. The ends lost 0 bases at V and 2 bases at J; junction bases unmatched: 4. Germline V CDR1 and CDR2: MRHNA, SNTAGT. The CDR3 is made up of 16 amino acids. The CDR3: CASSDSQDRDTDTQYF. DNA of the CDR3: TGTGCCAGCAGTGACTCGCAGGACAGGGACACAGATACGCAGTATTTT.

This clonotype was observed a few times. The chain employs TRBV28 and TRBJ2-1, with D unclear. V was trimmed by 2 bases and J by 4 bases, leaving 9 bases between them. This CDR3 has 14 amino acids. CDR1 and CDR2 from the germline V gene are MDHEN and SYDVKM. This CDR3 reads CASSLTPKYNEQFF. CDR3 DNA sequence: TGTGCCAGCAGTTTAACCCCTAAGTACAATGAGCAGTTCTTC.

This clonotype was recorded a few times. For the CDR3, the DNA is TGTGCCAGCAGTGTCTATCGGGGGAACGAGCAGTACTTC. This gives the protein CASSVYRGNEQYF. This sequence joins TRBV6-1 and TRBJ2-7, with TRBD2 as a possible D gene (6 bases). Germline V gene data show CDR1 as MNHNS and CDR2 as SASEGT. Trimming removed 4 bases from V and 5 bases from J, with 12 bases in between. This CDR3 has 13 amino acids.

Comments on this clonotype: A much larger clone is a single base away; this may be a read error. This chain uses TRBV4-2 with TRBJ2-1; 13 bases line up with TRBD2. This CDR3 comprises 15 residues. Germline V gives CDR1 LGHNA, CDR2 YNFKEQ. The CDR3, as DNA: TGTGCCAGCAGCCAAGGGACTAGCGGGGGAAATGGGCAGTTCTTC. Its translation is CASSQGTSGGNGQFF.

This clonotype was seen a handful of times. The chain is built from TRBV20-1 and TRBJ2-7; 8 positions match TRBD1. Germline loops: CDR1 DFQATT, CDR2 SNEGSKA (reference sequence). Germline trimming cut 6 bases from V and 3 bases from J; bases unmatched to any gene: 10. The CDR3 sequence is 14 residues long. CDR3 region: CSAIGAQGGYEQYF. CDR3 bases: TGCAGTGCCATCGGGGCACAGGGGGGCTACGAGCAGTACTTC.

This clonotype appeared a few times. The rearrangement links TRBV20-1 to TRBJ2-1; D not resolved. The CDR3 runs 14 residues. Germline CDR1 DFQATT, CDR2 SNEGSKA (reference sequence). Trimming removed 2 bases from V and 6 bases from J, with 14 bases in between. In DNA form, the CDR3 reads TGCAGTGCTAGATCGAACAGACATATCAATGAGCAGTTCTTC. It specifies CSARSNRHINEQFF.

A few counts support this clonotype. This rearrangement joins TRBV3-1 to TRBJ1-2; D not certain. The CDR3 runs 14 residues. V lost 0 bases and J 8 bases, leaving 13 bases between the germline ends. CDR1 is LGHDT and CDR2 is YNNKEL in the germline V gene (reference sequence). The CDR3 region is CASSQESFEGGYTF. CDR3 DNA sequence: TGTGCCAGCAGCCAAGAGTCCTTCGAGGGAGGCTACACCTTC. The variable domain in full, with the rest retrieved from reference TRBV3-1 and TRBJ1-2, is DTAVSQTPKYLVTQMGNDKSIKCEQNLGHDTMYWYKQDSKKFLKIMFSYNNKELIINETVPNRFSPKSPDKAHLNLHINSLELGDSAVYFCASSQESFEGGYTFGSGTRLTVV.

There are a few counts of this clonotype. The chain is built from TRBV11-2 and TRBJ2-1; maybe TRBD2 (6 bases). The germline V gene has CDR1 SGHAT and CDR2 FQNNGV. This CDR3 comprises 15 residues. Trimming stripped 5 bases from V and 9 bases from J, with 20 bases between. CDR3 nucleotides: TGTGCCAGCAGCATACTCGGCCACTTGGGGGGTGAGCAGTTCTTC. Its translation is CASSILGHLGGEQFF.

In its sample, this clonotype was seen a few times. The genes are TRBV15 and TRBJ2-1, with TRBD1 identical over 8 bases. The CDR3 runs 16 residues. V trimming: 5 bases; J trimming: 10 bases; junction bases outside the gene matches: 16. Germline V gene data show CDR1 as LNHNV and CDR2 as YYDKDF (reference sequence). CDR3 bases: TGTGCCACCAGCGGGAGGACAGGGCCCAGGGCACCGGAGCAGTTCTTC. Its translation is CATSGRTGPRAPEQFF.

This clonotype was seen only a few times. This rearrangement joins TRBV20-1 to TRBJ1-5, with a tentative D call TRBD1 (5 bases). From germline, CDR1 is DFQATT and CDR2 SNEGSKA (reference sequence). CDR3 length: 14 residues. The V gene lost 0 bases and the J gene lost 7 bases, with 13 bases spanning the gap. CDR3 in amino acids: CSAREGGAGQPQHF. The CDR3 bases are TGCAGTGCTAGAGAAGGAGGGGCGGGACAGCCCCAGCATTTT.

This clonotype was observed at least ten times. The chain recombines TRBV20-1 with TRBJ2-1; D is ambiguous. V gave up 5 bases and J gave up 0 bases, with 14 bases separating them. Germline-derived CDR1 and CDR2 are DFQATT and SNEGSKA (reference sequence). The CDR3 is made up of 15 amino acids. The CDR3 DNA follows: TGCAGTGCTCAACCCCTTTCCAGCTCCTACAATGAGCAGTTCTTC. This codes for CSAQPLSSSYNEQFF.

This clonotype was seen only once. The chain employs TRBV10-1 and TRBJ2-5; tentative D call: TRBD2 (6 bases). Trimming removed 0 bases from V and 10 bases from J, with 15 bases in between. Germline V gene data show CDR1 as WNHNN and CDR2 as SYGVQD (reference sequence). The CDR3 runs to 14 residues. CDR3 protein: CASSESTSRVDQYF. As DNA, the CDR3 is TGCGCCAGCAGTGAGTCAACTAGCCGCGTTGACCAGTACTTC.

Only a few counts were recorded for this clonotype. The chain employs TRBV4-3 and TRBJ2-5; the match to TRBD2 covers 9 bases. This CDR3 is built from 16 residues. The V gene's germline CDR1 is LGHNA and CDR2 YSLEER. V shed 0 bases, J shed 5 bases, and the junction held 7 bases outside the gene matches. This CDR3 reads CASSQDWRGGTETQYF. The CDR3 nucleotides read TGCGCCAGCAGCCAAGATTGGCGGGGGGGCACGGAGACCCAGTACTTC.

The chain carries TRBV11-2 and TRBJ2-1, with D possibly matching TRBD2 (5 bases). This CDR3 contains 13 residues. Germline assignment: CDR1 SGHAT and CDR2 FQNNGV. The ends were cut back, 1 base at V and 10 bases at J, with 11 bases in the middle. CDR3 in DNA: TGTGCCAGCAGCTTAGTCGGGATGCGGGAGCAGTTCTTC. Translation: CASSLVGMREQFF.

V gene TRBV10-3 combines with J gene TRBJ2-1; either TRBD1 or TRBD2 may fit D (5 bases each). CDR1 and CDR2 (germline): ENHRY, SYGVKD. The CDR3 sequence is 16 residues long. Trimming left V 2 bases short and J 5 bases short, with 16 bases between. The CDR3 spells CAISERGREQNNEQFF. The CDR3 bases are TGTGCCATCAGTGAGAGGGGCAGGGAGCAAAACAATGAGCAGTTCTTC.

The sample holds many counts of this clonotype. This chain uses TRBV3-1 with TRBJ2-1, with D perhaps TRBD2 (6 bases). Germline V gene sequence: CDR1 LGHDT, CDR2 YNNKEL (reference sequence). This CDR3 is 16 amino acids long. V lost 4 bases to trimming and J lost 6 bases, with 19 bases between them. CDR3 sequence: CASSPQPGLALNEQFF. The CDR3 region has the DNA TGTGCCAGCAGCCCCCAACCGGGACTGGCCCTCAATGAGCAGTTCTTC.

Many counts were recorded for this clonotype. J is TRBJ1-2 and V is TRBV6-1; D unclear. Germline CDR1 is MNHNS and CDR2 is SASEGT. Trimming pared 2 bases from V and 6 bases from J, leaving 16 bases between. The CDR3 is made up of 15 amino acids. The CDR3 DNA reads TGTGCCAGCAGTGAAACCAGCGTAGGGTTTAATGGCTACACCTTC. This encodes CASSETSVGFNGYTF.

This clonotype was counted a few times. The genes are TRBV5-1 and TRBJ2-3, with D hard to call. The V and J ends lost 0 bases and 1 base respectively, with 12 bases between them. This CDR3 spans 16 amino acids. Germline CDR1 and CDR2: SGHRS and YFSETQ. Here the CDR3 reads CASSLEVGAGTDTQYF. The CDR3 DNA reads TGCGCCAGCAGCTTGGAAGTCGGAGCCGGCACAGATACGCAGTATTTT.

This clonotype was picked up many times. The chain carries TRBV7-9 and TRBJ2-7; 9 bases line up with TRBD1. This CDR3 spans 15 amino acids. The V and J ends lost 4 bases and 2 bases, in that order; junction bases with no gene match: 6. Looked up from germline, CDR1 is SEHNR and CDR2 is FQNEAQ (reference sequence). The CDR3 region has the DNA TGTGCCAGCAGCTACCGGGACAGGGTCACCTACGAGCAGTACTTC. Encoded protein: CASSYRDRVTYEQYF.

This clonotype was detected only a few times. V is TRBV19 and J is TRBJ2-2; D is perhaps TRBD1 or TRBD2 (5 bases each). This CDR3 region has 16 residues. The V gene lost 9 bases and the J gene lost 3 bases, with 20 bases spanning the gap. CDR1 and CDR2 (germline): LNHDA, SQIVND (reference sequence). CDR3 sequence: CASTSRGRGDTGELFF. The CDR3 DNA sequence: TGTGCCAGCACAAGTAGGGGTCGGGGAGACACCGGGGAGCTGTTTTTT.

This clonotype was detected ten times or more. V is TRBV29-1 and J is TRBJ1-2; 9 positions match TRBD1. Looked up from germline, CDR1 is SQVTM and CDR2 is ANQGSEA. After removal of 4 bases from V and 8 bases from J, the junction contained 8 bases not matched to a gene. The CDR3 is 13 amino acids. In DNA form, the CDR3 reads TGCAGCGTTGGGGAGGGACAGGGACGGGGCTACACCTTC. It specifies CSVGEGQGRGYTF.

In its sample, this clonotype was seen a few times. The rearrangement joins TRBV30 to TRBJ1-2; D ambiguous. Trimming took 3 bases from V and 3 from J, leaving 17 bases between them. The CDR3 length is 15 residues. In germline, CDR1 is GTSNPN, CDR2 SVGIG (reference sequence). The CDR3 loop reads CAWSVTPEGDYGYTF. The CDR3 DNA sequence: TGTGCCTGGAGCGTAACCCCCGAGGGTGACTATGGCTACACCTTC.